This T cell receptor beta chain was sequenced during a study of early T cells in non-severe SARS-CoV-2 infection. For the study at large: The sequenced material was bulk RNA from unsorted whole blood, and its chains were unpaired. Study-wide findings and caveats: The study's VDJdb matching favored anti-spike CD8 responses and missed private and CD4 specificities.

V lost 0 bases and J lost 7, with 13 bases in between. Germline V gives CDR1 SGHAT, CDR2 FQNNGV. CDR3 length equals 15 residues. In the library, individual cDNA molecules carried attached unique molecular identifiers. TCRdb processed the 5' RACE reads anew with MiXCR; each CDR3 protein has one entry. The sample lists roughly 31,000 distinct CDR3 sequences; about 4.6% were seen once. This clonotype was seen many times. Its target is unknown. This clonotype was sampled from an adult who was a healthcare worker with PCR-confirmed SARS-CoV-2 infection or an uninfected control (not recorded which). Sample: whole blood. This rearrangement joins TRBV11-2 to TRBJ2-1; a weak D match, TRBD1 (6 bases). CDR3 in amino acids: CASSLEPGQPNEQFF. The CDR3 coding sequence is TGTGCCAGCAGCTTAGAACCGGGACAACCTAATGAGCAGTTCTTC.